This T cell receptor beta chain was sequenced during a study of patients and donors after allogeneic stem cell transplantation. Between the trimmed V and J ends, which lost 6 bases and 0 bases, there was a span of 11 bases. Germline loops: CDR1 MNHEY, CDR2 SMNVEV (reference sequence). This CDR3 has 15 amino acids. This clonotype was seen at least ten times. Each CDR3 protein gets one entry after TCRdb re-called the RT-PCR reads with MiXCR. The table lists 9,000 to 10,000 distinct CDR3 sequences, around 5.9% of them singletons. Sequencing was performed on blood, either unsorted or a sorted T cell fraction (not recorded which). The rearrangement uses TRBV27 and TRBJ1-4; no reliable D call. The origin of this receptor is a human donor who was either an allogeneic HSCT recipient or a stem cell or donor lymphocyte infusion donor (not recorded which). It is not recorded whose cells these are; they may come from a transplant donor. This CDR3 is CASRPRSSTNEKLFF. The CDR3 coding sequence is TGTGCCAGCAGGCCTCGGAGCTCAACTAATGAAAAACTGTTTTTT.